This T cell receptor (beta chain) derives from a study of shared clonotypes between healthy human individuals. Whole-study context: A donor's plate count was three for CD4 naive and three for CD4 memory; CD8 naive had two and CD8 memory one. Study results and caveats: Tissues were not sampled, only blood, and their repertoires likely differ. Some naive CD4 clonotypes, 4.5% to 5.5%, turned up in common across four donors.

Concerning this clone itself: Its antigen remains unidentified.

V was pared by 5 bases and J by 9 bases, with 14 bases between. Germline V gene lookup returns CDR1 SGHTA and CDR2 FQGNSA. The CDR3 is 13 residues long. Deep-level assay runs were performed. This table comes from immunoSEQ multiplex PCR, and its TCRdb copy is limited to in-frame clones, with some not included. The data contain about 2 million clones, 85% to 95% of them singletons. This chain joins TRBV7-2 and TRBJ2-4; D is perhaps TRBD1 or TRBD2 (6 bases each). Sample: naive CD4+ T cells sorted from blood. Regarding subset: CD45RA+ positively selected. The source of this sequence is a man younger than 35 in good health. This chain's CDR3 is CASSPRQEGIQYF. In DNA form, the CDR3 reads TGTGCCAGCAGCCCTCGACAGGAGGGCATTCAGTACTTC.